These T cell receptor beta chains were read from a single sample in a study of blood T cell repertoires in COVID-19. Clones were read by immunoSEQ multiplex PCR, and TCRdb kept only the in-frame ones, dropping some. The repertoire has tens of thousands of clones, roughly 71% of them found once; the top ten carry roughly 6.3%. Sequences were obtained from peripheral blood. The receptors shown here come from a man older than 75 with acute or convalescent COVID-19. The CDR3 runs from the conserved cysteine through the conserved F or W. The order of the fields is D gene, J gene, V gene, clone size, CDR3 DNA, CDR3 protein. The D gene is left open where the match is weak. Size is omitted from some rows. Given values are once, few, many or a class for expanded clones.

TRBD1 | TRBJ1-1 | TRBV18 | - | TGTGCCAGCTCACCAGAGGGGGCGCAGGGCACTGAAGCTTTCTTT | CASSPEGAQGTEAFF
- | TRBJ2-7 | TRBV19 | - | TGTGCCAGTAGTATTGGTTGGACGGGGTCCTACGAGCAGTACTTC | CASSIGWTGSYEQYF
TRBD2 | TRBJ2-3 | TRBV30 | - | TGTGCCTGGAGTTCTAGTAGCGGGCTAAGCACAGATACGCAGTATTTT | CAWSSSSGLSTDTQYF
- | TRBJ2-2 | TRBV11-3 | - | TGTGCCAGCAGCTCGTTCGGGAACACCGGGGAGCTGTTTTTT | CASSSFGNTGELFF
- | TRBJ1-6 | TRBV11-3 | - | TGTGCCAGCAGCTTAGGGCTGAATTCACCCCTCCACTTT | CASSLGLNSPLHF
- | TRBJ1-1 | TRBV3-1/TRBV3-2 | - | TGTGCCAGCAGCCACGCGGGGTTAACTGAAGCTTTCTTT | CASSHAGLTEAFF
- | TRBJ1-1 | TRBV2 | once | TGTGCCAGCAGTGACCCCGGCACTGAAGCTTTCTTT | CASSDPGTEAFF
- | TRBJ1-5 | TRBV11-2 | few | TGTGCCAGCAGCAACCGGAATCAGCCCCAGCATTTT | CASSNRNQPQHF
- | TRBJ1-1 | TRBV7-8 | - | TGTGCCAGCAGCAGACAGAGCCGAGAAACTGAAGCTTTCTTT | CASSRQSRETEAFF
- | TRBJ1-4 | TRBV5-4 | few | TGTGCCAGCAGCGTGAAATCAGGGAATGAAAAACTGTTTTTT | CASSVKSGNEKLFF
- | TRBJ2-3 | TRBV5-1 | - | TGCGCCAGCAGCTTGGGGGGGCTTAGGGGCACAGATACGCAGTATTTT | CASSLGGLRGTDTQYF
TRBD1 | TRBJ2-5 | TRBV7-7 | few | TGTGCTAGCAGCTTAGGGACAGAGATCCAAGAGACCCAGTACTTC | CASSLGTEIQETQYF
TRBD1 | TRBJ1-2 | TRBV15 | - | TGTGCCACCAGCAGAGGGCATGGACAGGGTAACTATGGCTACACCTTC | CATSRGHGQGNYGYTF
TRBD1 | TRBJ2-5 | TRBV5-4 | - | TGTGCCAGCAGCTCGAAGGTGGGAACAGGGGTGAAAGAGACCCAGTACTTC | CASSSKVGTGVKETQYF
TRBD1 | TRBJ1-5 | TRBV7-9 | - | TGTGCCAGCAGCTTCGGGGACAGGTTCGGGCCCCAGCATTTT | CASSFGDRFGPQHF
TRBD1 | TRBJ2-7 | TRBV7-6 | - | TGTGCCAGCAGCTTCGGACAGGATGGGGACGAGCAGTACTTC | CASSFGQDGDEQYF
TRBD2 | TRBJ2-1 | TRBV18 | - | TGTGCCAGCTCCCCCGGGACTAGCAATGAGCAGTTCTTC | CASSPGTSNEQFF
- | TRBJ2-2 | TRBV30 | few | TGTGCCTGGAGTGCCGGGGATGAAACCGGGGAGCTGTTTTTT | CAWSAGDETGELFF
TRBD1 | TRBJ1-6 | TRBV30 | once | TGTGCCTGGAGTGTGGACAGGGGACATTCACCCCTCCACTTT | CAWSVDRGHSPLHF
- | TRBJ1-4 | TRBV28 | medium-sized | TGTGCCAGCAGTCAATCACCGGGGGGACGAACTAATGAAAAACTGTTTTTT | CASSQSPGGRTNEKLFF
TRBD1 | TRBJ1-4 | TRBV28 | - | TGTGCCAGCAGTCCCCGGGACAGGGCATTTGGTAATGAAAAACTGTTTTTT | CASSPRDRAFGNEKLFF
TRBD2 | TRBJ2-2 | TRBV9 | - | TGTGCCAGCAGCGCCGATGGAGGCGGGGGGGCCACCGGGGAGCTGTTTTTT | CASSADGGGGATGELFF
- | TRBJ1-6 | TRBV25-1 | few | TGTGCCAGCACCAAGGGAGGCTCCTATAATTCACCCCTCCACTTT | CASTKGGSYNSPLHF
- | TRBJ1-1 | TRBV9 | once | TGTGCCAGCAGCGTAGTCCCAGGGTCCTTGGGCACTGAAGCTTTCTTT | CASSVVPGSLGTEAFF
- | TRBJ1-4 | TRBV7-6 | - | TGTGCCAGCAGCCCCTCACAGGGATTCACTAATGAAAAACTGTTTTTT | CASSPSQGFTNEKLFF
- | TRBJ1-6 | TRBV27 | - | TGTGCCAGCAGACCAGAGCCTAGGAGTAATTCACCCCTCCACTTT | CASRPEPRSNSPLHF
- | TRBJ2-3 | TRBV11-3 | - | TGTGCCAGCAGCTCAGACCCTTCGGGGACAGATACGCAGTATTTT | CASSSDPSGTDTQYF
TRBD2 | TRBJ2-1 | TRBV27 | - | TGTGCCAGCAGTACTCCGCGGGAGGGGGAGAAGTTCTTC | CASSTPREGEKFF
- | TRBJ2-5 | TRBV5-6 | few | TGTGCCAGCAGCTTGTACTCAGCAGGGTACCAAGAGACCCAGTACTTC | CASSLYSAGYQETQYF
TRBD2 | TRBJ2-5 | TRBV5-6 | - | TGTGCCAGCAGCCGGGGGGTCTTGGGCTTCCAAGAGACCCAGTACTTC | CASSRGVLGFQETQYF
TRBD2 | TRBJ2-7 | TRBV11-2 | - | TGTGCCAGCAGCCTCATAGCGGGAGCCTACGAGCAGTACTTC | CASSLIAGAYEQYF
TRBD1 | TRBJ1-6 | TRBV6-5 | - | TGTGCCAGCAGCTCGGGACAGGGTGGTTCACCCCTCCACTTT | CASSSGQGGSPLHF
TRBD2 | TRBJ2-3 | TRBV9 | few | TGTGCCAGCAGCGTACTAGCGGGAGCAGATACGCAGTATTTT | CASSVLAGADTQYF
TRBD2 | TRBJ2-7 | TRBV18 | - | TGTGCCAGCTCACCGCGGGGAGTAGCGGGGTACGAGCAGTACTTC | CASSPRGVAGYEQYF
TRBD1 | TRBJ1-3 | TRBV3-1/TRBV3-2 | few | TGTGCCAGCAGCCGACAGGGGGTAGGAAACACCATATATTTT | CASSRQGVGNTIYF
- | TRBJ2-7 | TRBV19 | - | TGTGCCAGTAGTATTTCCGACAGCTCCTACGAGCAGTACTTC | CASSISDSSYEQYF
- | TRBJ2-1 | TRBV15 | - | TGTGCCACCAGCTTTTCCAGGGGCAATGAGCAGTTCTTC | CATSFSRGNEQFF
- | TRBJ2-7 | TRBV5-1 | few | TGCGCCAGCAAGGGGTCTAGCGAGCGGGAGTACTTC | CASKGSSEREYF
TRBD2 | TRBJ2-7 | TRBV3-1/TRBV3-2 | - | TGTGCCAGCAGCCCGCGGGGGGAGACTTCCTACGAGCAGTACTTC | CASSPRGETSYEQYF
TRBD2 | TRBJ2-3 | TRBV30 | - | TGTGCCTGGAGTGTACTAACTAGCGGGAGGGATACGCAGTATTTT | CAWSVLTSGRDTQYF
- | TRBJ1-2 | TRBV5-1 | - | TGCGCCAGCAGCTTGGGGGCCACATCTGGCTACACCTTC | CASSLGATSGYTF
- | TRBJ2-1 | TRBV18 | - | TGTGCCAGCTCACCCGCAGGCTACAATGAGCAGTTCTTC | CASSPAGYNEQFF
- | TRBJ2-7 | TRBV5-1 | - | TGCGCCAGCAGCTCGCGGCCCTACGAGCAGTACTTC | CASSSRPYEQYF